The present TCR beta chain was sequenced within a study of blood T cell repertoires in COVID-19. Looking at the study overall: Acute and convalescent COVID-19 specimens originated in the United States, Italy and Spain. Nucleic acid was either cDNA or gDNA, and it came from T cells, B-cell-depleted T cells, or PBMCs.

During active infection, Seattle patients enrolled and were then monitored through disease. This clone came up a few times. The CDR3 spans 14 residues. V was pared by 3 bases and J by 0 bases, with 9 bases between. CDR1 and CDR2 (germline): LGHDT, YNNKEL (reference sequence). Original methodology: Reference gene primer amplification yielded estimated nucleated cell counts. The data were produced by immunoSEQ multiplex PCR, yet TCRdb's version contains in-frame clones alone and is incomplete. From that table come the V and J calls and clone size; the DNA was used to work out D and trimming. The sample lists some 190,000 clones, approximately 84% occurring once.

The receptor was isolated from a woman aged 80 or over with COVID-19, enrolled during active disease. The chain is built from TRBV3-1 (or the pseudogene TRBV3-2) and TRBJ2-7; D is unclear. The sample comprised peripheral blood. The CDR3 sequence: CASSHLESSYEQYF. The CDR3 DNA reads TGTGCCAGCAGCCATTTGGAGAGCTCCTACGAGCAGTACTTC.